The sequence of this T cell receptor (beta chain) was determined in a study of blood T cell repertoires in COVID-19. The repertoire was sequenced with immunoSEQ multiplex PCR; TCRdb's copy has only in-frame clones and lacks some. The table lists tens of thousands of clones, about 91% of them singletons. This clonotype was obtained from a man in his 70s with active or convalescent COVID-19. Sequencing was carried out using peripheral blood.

As DNA, the CDR3 is TGCGCCAGCAGCCAAGAGGGGCTAGCGGGGGGGACTACGCAGTATTTT. Its translation: CASSQEGLAGGTTQYF. The rearrangement uses TRBV4-3 and TRBJ2-3; TRBD2 agrees at 12 bases. CDR1 is LGHNA, CDR2 YSLEER, per germline. The CDR3 covers 16 residues. J lost 8 bases, V lost 0 bases, and 6 bases had no gene match.